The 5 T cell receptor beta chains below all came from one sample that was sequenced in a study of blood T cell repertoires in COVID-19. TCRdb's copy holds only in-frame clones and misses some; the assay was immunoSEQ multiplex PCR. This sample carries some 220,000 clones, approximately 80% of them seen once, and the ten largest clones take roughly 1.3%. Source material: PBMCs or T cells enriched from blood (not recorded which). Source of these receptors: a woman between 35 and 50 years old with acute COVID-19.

In DNA, the CDR3 is TGTGCCAGCAGAATATCCAGCTCCTACAATGAGCAGTTCTTC. Translated: CASRISSSYNEQFF. The chain couples TRBV6-5 to TRBJ2-1; D remains unclear. The CDR3 has 14 amino acids. Deletions cut 6 bases from V and 0 bases from J, with 9 bases between. CDR1 and CDR2 from the germline V gene are MNHEY and SVGAGI.

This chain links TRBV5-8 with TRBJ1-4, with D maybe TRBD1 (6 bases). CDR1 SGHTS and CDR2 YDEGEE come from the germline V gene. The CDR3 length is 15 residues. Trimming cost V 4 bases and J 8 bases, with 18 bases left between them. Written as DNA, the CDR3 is TGTGCCAGCAGCCTGGCGGTCAGGGGAAGGGAAAAACTGTTTTTT. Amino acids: CASSLAVRGREKLFF.

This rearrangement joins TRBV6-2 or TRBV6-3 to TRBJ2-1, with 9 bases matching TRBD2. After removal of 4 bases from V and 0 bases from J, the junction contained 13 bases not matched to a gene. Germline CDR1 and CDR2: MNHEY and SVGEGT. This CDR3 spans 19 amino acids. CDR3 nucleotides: TGTGCCAGCAGTTCCCGGCTAGCGGGGCGGAGAAGCTCCTACAATGAGCAGTTCTTC. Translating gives CASSSRLAGRRSSYNEQFF.

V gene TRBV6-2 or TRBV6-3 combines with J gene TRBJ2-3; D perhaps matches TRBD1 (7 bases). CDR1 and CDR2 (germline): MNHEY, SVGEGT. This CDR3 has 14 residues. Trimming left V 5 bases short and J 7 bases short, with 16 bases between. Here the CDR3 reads CASSIGGGGNTQYF. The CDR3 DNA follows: TGTGCCAGCAGTATAGGAGGGGGCGGAAATACGCAGTATTTT.

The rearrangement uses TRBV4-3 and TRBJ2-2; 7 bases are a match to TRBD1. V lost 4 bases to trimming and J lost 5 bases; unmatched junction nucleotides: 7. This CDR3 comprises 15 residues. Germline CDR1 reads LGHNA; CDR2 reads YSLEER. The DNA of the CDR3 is TGCGCCAGCAGCCTTCGACAGGGATCTACCGGGGAGCTGTTTTTT. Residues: CASSLRQGSTGELFF.